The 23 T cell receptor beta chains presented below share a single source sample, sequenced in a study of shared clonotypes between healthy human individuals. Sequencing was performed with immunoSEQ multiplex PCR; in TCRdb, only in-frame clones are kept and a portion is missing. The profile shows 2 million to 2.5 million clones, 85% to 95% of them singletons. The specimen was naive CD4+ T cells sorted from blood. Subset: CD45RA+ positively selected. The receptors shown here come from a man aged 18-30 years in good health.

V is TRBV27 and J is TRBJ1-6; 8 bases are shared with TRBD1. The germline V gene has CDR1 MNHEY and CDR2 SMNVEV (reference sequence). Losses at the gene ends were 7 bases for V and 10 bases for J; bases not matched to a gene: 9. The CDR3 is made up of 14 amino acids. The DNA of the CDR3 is TGTGCCAGCACCCAACAGGGGGAGAGGTCACCCCTCCACTTT. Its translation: CASTQQGERSPLHF.

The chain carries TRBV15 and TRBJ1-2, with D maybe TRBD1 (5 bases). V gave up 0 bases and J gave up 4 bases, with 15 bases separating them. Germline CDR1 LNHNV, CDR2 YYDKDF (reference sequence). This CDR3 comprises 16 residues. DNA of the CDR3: TGTGCCACCAGCAGAGATCAGGCAGGGTGGAGCTATGGCTACACCTTC. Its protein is CATSRDQAGWSYGYTF.

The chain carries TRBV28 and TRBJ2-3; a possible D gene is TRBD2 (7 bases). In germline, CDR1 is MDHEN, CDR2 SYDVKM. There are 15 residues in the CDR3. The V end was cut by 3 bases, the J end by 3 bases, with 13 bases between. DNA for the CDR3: TGTGCCAGCAGTTTCAGAGGGGGGGCAACAGATACGCAGTATTTT. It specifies CASSFRGGATDTQYF.

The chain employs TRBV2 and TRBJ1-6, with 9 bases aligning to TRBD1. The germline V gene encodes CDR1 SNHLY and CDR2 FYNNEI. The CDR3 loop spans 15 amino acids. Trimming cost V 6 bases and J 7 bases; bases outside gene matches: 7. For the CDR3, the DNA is TGTGCCAGCAGACAGACCGGGACAGGGAATTCACCCCTCCACTTT. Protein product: CASRQTGTGNSPLHF. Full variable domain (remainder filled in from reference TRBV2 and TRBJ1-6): EPEVTQTPSHQVTQMGQEVILRCVPISNHLYFYWYRQILGQKVEFLVSFYNNEISEKSEIFDDQFSVERPDGSNFTLKIRSTKLEDSAMYFCASRQTGTGNSPLHFGNGTRLTVT.

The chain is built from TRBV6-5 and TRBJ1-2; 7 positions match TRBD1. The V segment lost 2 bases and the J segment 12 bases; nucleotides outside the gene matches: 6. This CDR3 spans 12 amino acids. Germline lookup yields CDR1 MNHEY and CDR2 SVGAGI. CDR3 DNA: TGTGCCAGCAGTTACACCGAGACAGGGAACACCTTC. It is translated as CASSYTETGNTF.

The CDR3 loop is CASSLIPDSPLHF. Here the CDR3 DNA reads TGTGCCAGCAGCTTAATCCCGGATTCACCCCTCCACTTT. The V gene is TRBV7-3, the J gene TRBJ1-6, with D hard to call. The CDR3 runs to 13 residues. The germline V and J ends were trimmed by 1 base and 8 bases, with 6 bases remaining between them. CDR1 and CDR2 (germline): SGHTA, FQGTGA.

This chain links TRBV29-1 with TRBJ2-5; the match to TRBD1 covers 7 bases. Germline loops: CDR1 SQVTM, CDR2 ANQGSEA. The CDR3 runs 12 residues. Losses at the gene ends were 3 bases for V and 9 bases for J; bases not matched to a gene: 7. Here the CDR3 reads CSVDQGERSQYF. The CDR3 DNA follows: TGCAGCGTTGATCAGGGGGAAAGGTCCCAGTACTTC.

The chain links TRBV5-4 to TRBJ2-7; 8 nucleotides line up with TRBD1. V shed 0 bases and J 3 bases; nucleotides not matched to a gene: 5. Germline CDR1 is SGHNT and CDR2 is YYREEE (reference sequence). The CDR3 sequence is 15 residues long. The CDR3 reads CASSLGGDRYYEQYF. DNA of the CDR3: TGTGCCAGCAGCTTGGGAGGGGACAGGTACTACGAGCAGTACTTC.

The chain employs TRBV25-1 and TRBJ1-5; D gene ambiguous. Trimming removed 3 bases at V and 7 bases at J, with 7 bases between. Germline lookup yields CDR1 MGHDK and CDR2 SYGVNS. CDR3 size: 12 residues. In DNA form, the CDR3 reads TGTGCCAGCAGTGATGGTATCCAGCCCCAGCATTTT. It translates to CASSDGIQPQHF.

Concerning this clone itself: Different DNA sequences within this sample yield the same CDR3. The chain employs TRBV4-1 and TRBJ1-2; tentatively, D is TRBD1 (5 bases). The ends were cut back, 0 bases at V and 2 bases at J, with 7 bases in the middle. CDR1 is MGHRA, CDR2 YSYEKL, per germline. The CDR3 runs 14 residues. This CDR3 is CASSQDRGNYGYTF. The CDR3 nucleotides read TGCGCCAGCAGCCAAGATCGGGGGAACTATGGCTACACCTTC.

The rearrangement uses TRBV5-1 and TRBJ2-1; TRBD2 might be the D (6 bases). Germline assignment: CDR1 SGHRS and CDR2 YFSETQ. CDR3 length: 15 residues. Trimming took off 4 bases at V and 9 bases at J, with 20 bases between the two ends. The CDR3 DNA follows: TGCGCCAGCAGCCTACCCGGACTAAGGACAACTGAGCAGTTCTTC. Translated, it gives CASSLPGLRTTEQFF.

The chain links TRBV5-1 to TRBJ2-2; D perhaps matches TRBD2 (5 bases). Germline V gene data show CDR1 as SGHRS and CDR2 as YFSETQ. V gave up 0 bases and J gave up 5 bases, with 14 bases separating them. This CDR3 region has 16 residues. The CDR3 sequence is CASSLVPATGTGELFF. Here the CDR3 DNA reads TGCGCCAGCAGCTTGGTGCCGGCCACGGGGACCGGGGAGCTGTTTTTT.

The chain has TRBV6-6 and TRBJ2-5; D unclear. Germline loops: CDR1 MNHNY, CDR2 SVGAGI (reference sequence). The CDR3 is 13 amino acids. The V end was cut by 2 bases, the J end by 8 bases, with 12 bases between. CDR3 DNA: TGTGCCAGCAGTTACGGGGTCCCCGGTACCCAGTACTTC. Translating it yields CASSYGVPGTQYF.

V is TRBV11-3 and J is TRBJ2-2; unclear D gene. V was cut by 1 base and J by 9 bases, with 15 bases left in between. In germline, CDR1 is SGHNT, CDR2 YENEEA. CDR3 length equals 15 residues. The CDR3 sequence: CASSLGEAKERELFF. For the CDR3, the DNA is TGTGCCAGCAGCTTAGGAGAGGCCAAGGAAAGGGAGCTGTTTTTT.

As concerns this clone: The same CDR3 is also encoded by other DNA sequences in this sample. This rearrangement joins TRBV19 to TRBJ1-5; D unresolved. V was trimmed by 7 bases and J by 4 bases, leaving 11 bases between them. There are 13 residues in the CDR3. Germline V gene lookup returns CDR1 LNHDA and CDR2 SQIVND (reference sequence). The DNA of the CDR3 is TGTGCCAGTACGGGCGCCGGGAATCAGCCCCAGCATTTT. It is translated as CASTGAGNQPQHF.

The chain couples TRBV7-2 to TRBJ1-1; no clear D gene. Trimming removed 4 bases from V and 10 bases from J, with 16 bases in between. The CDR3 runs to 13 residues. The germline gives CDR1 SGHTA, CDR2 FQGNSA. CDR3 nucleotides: TGTGCCAGCAGCTCAAGGGCAGTTCATGGAGCTTTCTTT. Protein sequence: CASSSRAVHGAFF. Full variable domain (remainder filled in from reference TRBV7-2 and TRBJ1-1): GAGVSQSPSNKVTEKGKDVELRCDPISGHTALYWYRQSLGQGLEFLIYFQGNSAPDKSGLPSDRFSAERTGGSVSTLTIQRTQQEDSAVYLCASSSRAVHGAFFGQGTRLTVV.

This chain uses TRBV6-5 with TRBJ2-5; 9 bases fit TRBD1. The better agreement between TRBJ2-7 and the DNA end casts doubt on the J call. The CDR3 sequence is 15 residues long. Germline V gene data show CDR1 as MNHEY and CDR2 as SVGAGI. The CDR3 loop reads CASKNTGTGIGEQYF. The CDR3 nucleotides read TGTGCCAGCAAAAATACCGGGACAGGGATCGGCGAGCAGTACTTC.

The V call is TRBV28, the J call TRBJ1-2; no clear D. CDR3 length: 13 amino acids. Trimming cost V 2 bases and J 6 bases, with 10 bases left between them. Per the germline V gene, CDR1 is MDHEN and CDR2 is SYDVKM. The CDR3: CASSLIGRDGYTF. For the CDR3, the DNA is TGTGCCAGCAGTTTAATCGGACGGGATGGCTACACCTTC.

CDR3 bases: TGTGCCACTAGGGACGGAACCCTCTATGGCTACACCTTC. Protein: CATRDGTLYGYTF. The gene calls are TRBV19 and TRBJ1-2; tentative D call: TRBD1 (5 bases). V lost 10 bases, J lost 4 bases, and 16 bases lay in between. The CDR3 is made up of 13 amino acids. CDR1 and CDR2 (germline): LNHDA, SQIVND (reference sequence).

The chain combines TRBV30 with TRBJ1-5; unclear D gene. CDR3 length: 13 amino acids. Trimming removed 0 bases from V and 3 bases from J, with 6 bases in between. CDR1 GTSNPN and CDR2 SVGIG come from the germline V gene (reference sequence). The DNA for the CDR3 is TGTGCCTGGAGTGTACCGCCCAATCAGCCCCAGCATTTT. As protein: CAWSVPPNQPQHF.

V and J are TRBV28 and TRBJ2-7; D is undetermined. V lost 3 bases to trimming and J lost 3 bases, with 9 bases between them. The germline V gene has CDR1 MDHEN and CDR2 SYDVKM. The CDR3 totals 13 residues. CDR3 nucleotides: TGTGCCAGCAGTTTGAGACTGAACTACGAGCAGTACTTC. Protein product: CASSLRLNYEQYF.

CDR3 region: CASSPGRSDTQYF. The DNA for the CDR3 is TGCGCCAGCAGCCCCGGGCGGTCAGATACGCAGTATTTT. This rearrangement joins TRBV5-1 to TRBJ2-3, with D unresolved. The V end lost 4 bases, the J end lost 4 bases, and 10 bases lay between the germline ends. The CDR3 runs 13 residues. Looked up from germline, CDR1 is SGHRS and CDR2 is YFSETQ. Using reference TRBV5-1 and TRBJ2-3 for the parts outside the CDR3, the full variable domain is KAGVTQTPRYLIKTRGQQVTLSCSPISGHRSVSWYQQTPGQGLQFLFEYFSETQRNKGNFPGRFSGRQFSNSRSEMNVSTLELGDSALYLCASSPGRSDTQYFGPGTRLTVL.

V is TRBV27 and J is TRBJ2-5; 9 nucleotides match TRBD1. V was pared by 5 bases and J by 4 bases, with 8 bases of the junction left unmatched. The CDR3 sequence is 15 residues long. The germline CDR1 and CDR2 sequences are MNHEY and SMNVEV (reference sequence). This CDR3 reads CASSRETGGRETQYF. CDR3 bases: TGTGCCAGCAGTAGAGAGACAGGGGGTCGAGAGACCCAGTACTTC.